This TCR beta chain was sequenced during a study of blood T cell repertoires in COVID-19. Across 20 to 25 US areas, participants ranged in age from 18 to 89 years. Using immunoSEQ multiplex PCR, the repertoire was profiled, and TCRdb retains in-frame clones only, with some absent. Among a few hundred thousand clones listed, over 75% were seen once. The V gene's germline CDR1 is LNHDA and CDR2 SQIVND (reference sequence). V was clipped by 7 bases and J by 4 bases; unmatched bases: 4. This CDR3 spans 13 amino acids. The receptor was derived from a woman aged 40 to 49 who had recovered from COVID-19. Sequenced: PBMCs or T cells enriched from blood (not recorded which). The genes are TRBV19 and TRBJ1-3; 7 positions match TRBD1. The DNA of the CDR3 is TGTGCCAGTAAGGGGACAGTAGGAAACACCATATATTTT. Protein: CASKGTVGNTIYF.